Only one count was recorded for the clone carrying this T cell receptor beta chain. Its antigen is unknown. This entry belongs to a study of a mutant IDH1 vaccine in newly diagnosed glioma. Study information: There were 62.5% males and about 38% females among treated patients, whose mean age was approximately 44 years.

The study's findings and limits: Seemingly, top peripheral T cell clonotype changes bore no relation to pseudoprogression.

Data came from immunoSEQ multiplex PCR; TCRdb stores just in-frame clones and leaves some out. The sample lists tens of thousands of clones; roughly 80% were seen once. V lost 0 bases and J lost 8, with 9 bases in between. Germline values: CDR1 SGHRS, CDR2 YFSETQ. The CDR3 extends over 14 amino acids. The sample's time point: week 23, last vaccination. Doses comprised 300 ug of mutant IDH1 20-mer peptide each, plus topical imiquimod. The chain links TRBV5-1 to TRBJ1-6, with a possible D match to TRBD1 (5 bases). Sequenced here: PBMCs, sampled from a glioma patient whose treatment included an IDH1 peptide vaccine. This clonotype was obtained from a middle-aged man with glioma. The CDR3 DNA is TGCGCCAGCAGCTTGGATAGGGGAGATTCACCCCTCCACTTT. It translates to CASSLDRGDSPLHF.